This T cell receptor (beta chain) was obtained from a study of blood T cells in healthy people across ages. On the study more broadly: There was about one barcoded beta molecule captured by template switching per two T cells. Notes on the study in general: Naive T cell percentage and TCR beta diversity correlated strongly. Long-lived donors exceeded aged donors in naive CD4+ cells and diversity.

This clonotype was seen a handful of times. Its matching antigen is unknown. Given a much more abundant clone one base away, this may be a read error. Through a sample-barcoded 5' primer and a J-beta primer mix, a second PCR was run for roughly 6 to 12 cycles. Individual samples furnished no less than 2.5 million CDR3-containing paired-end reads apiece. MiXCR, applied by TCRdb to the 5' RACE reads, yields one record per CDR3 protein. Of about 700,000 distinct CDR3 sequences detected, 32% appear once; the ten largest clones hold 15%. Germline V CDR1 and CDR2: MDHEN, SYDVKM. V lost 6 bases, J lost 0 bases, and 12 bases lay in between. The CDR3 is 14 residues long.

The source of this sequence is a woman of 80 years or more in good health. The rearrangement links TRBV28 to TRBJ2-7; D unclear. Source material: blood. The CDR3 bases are TGTGCCAGCAGGTCTTGGGGTGGCTCCTACGAGCAGTACTTC. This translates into CASRSWGGSYEQYF.